This passage covers 10 T cell receptor beta chains from one sample sequenced in a study of beta chain features in type 1 diabetes listed by TCRdb under 2018. The library was prepared using the immunoSEQ multiplex PCR assay. All of the isolated RNA was reverse transcribed with the High Capacity cDNA Reverse Transcription Kit, so expressed TCRB transcripts were sequenced. In its TCRdb copy, this immuneACCESS table keeps in-frame sequences only and misses some clones. Where compared with another copy, unresolved V genes explain less than half of these, and the others have no known cause. This sample gives approximately 250,000 clones in total; 16% of them show up just once. About 0.08% of the sample comes from the top ten. These TCRs are of unknown antigen specificity. Overall results and qualifications from the work: A moderate but significant shortening of TCRB CDR3 length was observed in type 1 diabetes patients in all four CD4+ subsets.

The specimen was naive CD4+ T cells from blood. According to the study, the label for this sample's cell subset or site signals: true naive CD4+ T cells. The receptors originated from a man aged 30 to 45 with type 1 diabetes.

The rearrangement uses TRBV5-4 and TRBJ2-5, with 8 bases fitting TRBD1. This CDR3 has 15 residues. The J segment lost 4 bases and the V segment lost 1 base, leaving 6 bases of the junction unmatched. CDR1 is SGHNT, CDR2 YYREEE, per germline (reference sequence). In DNA form, the CDR3 reads TGTGCCAGCAGCTTGAGCCAGGGGGCACGAGAGACCCAGTACTTC. Residues: CASSLSQGARETQYF.

This clone has more than one count but fewer than ten. The rearrangement joins TRBV9 to TRBJ2-5; a possible D gene is TRBD1 (5 bases). Trimming took off 1 base at V and 4 bases at J, with 14 bases between the two ends. The CDR3 is 15 residues long. Germline CDR1 is SGDLS and CDR2 is YYNGEE. The CDR3 DNA reads as TGTGCCAGCAGCGTACTGCAGGGAAACGCAGAGACCCAGTACTTC. Its protein product is CASSVLQGNAETQYF.

This clone was seen a handful of times. The chain uses TRBV29-1 and TRBJ2-3, with D uncertain. The CDR3 is 13 residues long. V was clipped by 7 bases and J by 4 bases, with 15 bases between them. Germline assignment: CDR1 SQVTM and CDR2 ANQGSEA. The CDR3 protein is CSETVSRSDTQYF. In nucleotides, the CDR3 is TGCAGCGAGACCGTGTCACGATCAGATACGCAGTATTTT.

This sequence joins TRBV30 and TRBJ2-7; 9 positions match TRBD1. Germline assignment: CDR1 GTSNPN and CDR2 SVGIG (reference sequence). The J segment lost 3 bases and the V segment lost 2 bases, leaving 8 bases of the junction unmatched. The CDR3 totals 15 residues. Here the CDR3 DNA reads TGTGCCTGGAGTACCGGGACAGGGCATTTCTACGAGCAGTACTTC. Its translation is CAWSTGTGHFYEQYF.

This chain links TRBV9 with TRBJ2-3, with D perhaps TRBD2 (5 bases). Trimming left V 0 bases short and J 1 base short, with 15 bases between. The germline CDR1 and CDR2 sequences are SGDLS and YYNGEE. CDR3 length equals 17 residues. The CDR3 loop reads CASSVGGSAWGTDTQYF. The DNA for the CDR3 is TGTGCCAGCAGCGTAGGAGGGTCTGCCTGGGGCACAGATACGCAGTATTTT.

The V and J genes are TRBV28 and TRBJ2-7; 11 bases line up with TRBD2. V lost 10 bases to trimming and J lost 3 bases; unmatched junction nucleotides: 5. The CDR3 is 13 residues long. Per the germline V gene, CDR1 is MDHEN and CDR2 is SYDVKM. CDR3 in DNA: TGTGCCATAGGACTAGCGGGCCTCTACGAGCAGTACTTC. Protein sequence: CAIGLAGLYEQYF.

V and J are TRBV5-4 and TRBJ2-1; TRBD1 aligns across 7 bases. Germline CDR1 SGHNT, CDR2 YYREEE (reference sequence). V shed 3 bases, J shed 7 bases, and the junction held 7 bases outside the gene matches. This CDR3 is 14 amino acids long. CDR3 sequence reads: CASSWPGQSNEQFF. CDR3 bases: TGTGCCAGCAGCTGGCCGGGACAGAGTAATGAGCAGTTCTTC.

In this sample, this clone turned up a few times. J is TRBJ2-1 and V is TRBV7-9, with 7 bases matching TRBD2. The J segment lost 5 bases and the V segment lost 4 bases, leaving 8 bases of the junction unmatched. The length of the CDR3 is 15 residues. CDR1 is SEHNR and CDR2 is FQNEAQ in the germline V gene (reference sequence). CDR3 DNA: TGTGCCAGCAGCTCGCTAGCGGTGGGACACAATGAGCAGTTCTTC. It translates to CASSSLAVGHNEQFF.

The chain recombines TRBV5-1 with TRBJ2-5; D is possibly TRBD1 (5 bases). The CDR3 is 15 amino acids. CDR1 and CDR2 (germline): SGHRS, YFSETQ. V was trimmed by 1 base and J by 0 bases, leaving 10 bases between them. CDR3 DNA sequence: TGCGCCAGCAGCTTGTTAGGGGCGTACCAAGAGACCCAGTACTTC. Translated, it gives CASSLLGAYQETQYF.

The chain recombines TRBV2 with TRBJ2-1; a weak D match, TRBD1 (6 bases). V lost 6 bases and J lost 0, with 9 bases in between. The CDR3 extends over 14 amino acids. Germline V gene sequence: CDR1 SNHLY, CDR2 FYNNEI. CDR3 amino acids: CASSPQGSYNEQFF. In nucleotides, the CDR3 is TGTGCCAGCAGCCCACAGGGCTCCTACAATGAGCAGTTCTTC.